This TCR beta chain was captured by sequencing in a study of T cell responses to AZD1222 COVID-19 vaccine. Profiling relied on immunoSEQ multiplex PCR, and the TCRdb table lists in-frame clones only, not all of them. The table shows some 150,000 clones, with around 89% occurring only once. Trimming removed 0 bases at V and 3 bases at J, with 8 bases between. The CDR3 loop spans 14 amino acids. Germline V lookup: CDR1 ENHRY, CDR2 SYGVKD. Sequenced material: peripheral blood, taken on day 0 of AZD1222 vaccination. This chain joins TRBV10-3 and TRBJ1-1; D call uncertain. This clonotype originated in an adult in good health. CDR3 sequence reads: CAISESNRDTEAFF. The CDR3 nucleotides are TGTGCCATCAGTGAGTCGAACAGAGACACTGAAGCTTTCTTT.